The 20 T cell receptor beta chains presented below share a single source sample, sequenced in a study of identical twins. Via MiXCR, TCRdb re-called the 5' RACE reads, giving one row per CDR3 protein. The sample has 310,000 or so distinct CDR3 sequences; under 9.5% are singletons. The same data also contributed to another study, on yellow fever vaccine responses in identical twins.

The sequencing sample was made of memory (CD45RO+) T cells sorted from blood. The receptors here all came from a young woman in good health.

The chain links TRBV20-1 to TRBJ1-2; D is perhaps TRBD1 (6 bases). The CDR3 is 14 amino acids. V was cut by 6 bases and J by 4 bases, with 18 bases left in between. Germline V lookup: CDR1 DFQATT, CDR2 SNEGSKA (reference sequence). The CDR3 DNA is TGCAGTGCCCGCGTACAGGGACCAGTCTATGGCTACACCTTC. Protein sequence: CSARVQGPVYGYTF.

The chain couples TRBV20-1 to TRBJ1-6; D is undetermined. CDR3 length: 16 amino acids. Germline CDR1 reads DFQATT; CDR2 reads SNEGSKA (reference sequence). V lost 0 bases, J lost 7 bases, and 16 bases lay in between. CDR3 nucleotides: TGCAGTGCTAGAGAAGGATCATACTATGCGAATTCACCCCTCCACTTT. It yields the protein CSAREGSYYANSPLHF.

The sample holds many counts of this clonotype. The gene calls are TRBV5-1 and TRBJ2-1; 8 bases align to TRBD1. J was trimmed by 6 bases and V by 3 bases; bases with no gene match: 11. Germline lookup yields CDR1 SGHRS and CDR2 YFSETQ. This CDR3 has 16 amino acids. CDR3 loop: CASSSSPGTGSNEQFF. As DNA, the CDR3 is TGCGCCAGCAGCTCATCTCCGGGGACAGGCTCCAATGAGCAGTTCTTC.

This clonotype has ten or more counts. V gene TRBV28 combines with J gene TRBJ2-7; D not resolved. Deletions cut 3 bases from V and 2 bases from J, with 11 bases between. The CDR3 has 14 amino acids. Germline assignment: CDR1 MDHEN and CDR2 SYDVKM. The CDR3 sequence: CASSFGGHAYEQYF. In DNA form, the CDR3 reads TGTGCCAGCAGTTTCGGTGGCCATGCCTACGAGCAGTACTTC.

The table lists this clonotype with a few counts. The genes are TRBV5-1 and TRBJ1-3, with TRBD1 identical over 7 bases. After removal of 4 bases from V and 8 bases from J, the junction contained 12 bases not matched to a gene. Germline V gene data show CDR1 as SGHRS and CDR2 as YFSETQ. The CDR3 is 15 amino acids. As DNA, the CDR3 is TGCGCCAGCAGCAACATAGGAGGGGGCGCGGACACCATATATTTT. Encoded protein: CASSNIGGGADTIYF.

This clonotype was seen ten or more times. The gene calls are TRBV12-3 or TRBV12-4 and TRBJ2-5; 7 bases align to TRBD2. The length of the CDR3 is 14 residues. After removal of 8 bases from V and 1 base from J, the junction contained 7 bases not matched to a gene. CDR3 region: CASALGRGQETQYF. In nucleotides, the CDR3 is TGTGCCAGCGCCCTGGGGAGGGGCCAAGAGACCCAGTACTTC.

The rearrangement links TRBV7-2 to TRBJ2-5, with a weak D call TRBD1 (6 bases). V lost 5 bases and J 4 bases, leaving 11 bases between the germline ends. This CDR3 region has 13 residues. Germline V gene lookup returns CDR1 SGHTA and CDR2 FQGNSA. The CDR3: CASSRNRAETQYF. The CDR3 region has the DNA TGTGCCAGCAGCCGAAACAGGGCAGAGACCCAGTACTTC.

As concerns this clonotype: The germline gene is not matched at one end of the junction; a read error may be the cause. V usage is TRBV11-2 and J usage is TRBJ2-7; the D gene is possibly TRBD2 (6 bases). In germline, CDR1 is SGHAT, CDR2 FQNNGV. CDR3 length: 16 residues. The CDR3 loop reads CASSLGNGGVSYEQHF. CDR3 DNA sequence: TGTGCCAGCAGCTTAGGCAACGGCGGGGTGTCTTACGAGCAGCACTTC.

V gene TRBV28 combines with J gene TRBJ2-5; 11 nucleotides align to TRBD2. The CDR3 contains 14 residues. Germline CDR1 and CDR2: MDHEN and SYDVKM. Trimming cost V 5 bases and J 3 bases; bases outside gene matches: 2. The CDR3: CASSRLAGKETQYF. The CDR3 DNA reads TGTGCCAGCAGTCGACTAGCGGGAAAAGAGACCCAGTACTTC.

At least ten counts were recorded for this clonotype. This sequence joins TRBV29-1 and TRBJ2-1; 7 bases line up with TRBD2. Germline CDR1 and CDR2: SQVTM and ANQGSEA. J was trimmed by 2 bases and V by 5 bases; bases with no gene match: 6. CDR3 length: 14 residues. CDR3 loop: CSVPREATYNEQFF. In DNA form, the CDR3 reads TGCAGCGTTCCCCGGGAGGCCACCTACAATGAGCAGTTCTTC.

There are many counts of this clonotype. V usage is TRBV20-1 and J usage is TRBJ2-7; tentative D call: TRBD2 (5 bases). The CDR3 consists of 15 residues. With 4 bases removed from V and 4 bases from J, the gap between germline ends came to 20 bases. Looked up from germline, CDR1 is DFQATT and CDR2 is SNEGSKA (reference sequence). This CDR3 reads CSATDTRSIGYEQYF. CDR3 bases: TGCAGTGCTACCGATACTAGAAGCATAGGATACGAGCAGTACTTC.

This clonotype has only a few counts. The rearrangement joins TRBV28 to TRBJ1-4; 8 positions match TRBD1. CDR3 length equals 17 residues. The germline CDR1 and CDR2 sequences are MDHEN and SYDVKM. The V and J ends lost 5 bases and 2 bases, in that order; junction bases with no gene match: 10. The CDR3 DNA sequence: TGTGCCAGCAGTCATGGACAGGGTGTAGGGACTAATGAAAAACTGTTTTTT. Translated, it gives CASSHGQGVGTNEKLFF.

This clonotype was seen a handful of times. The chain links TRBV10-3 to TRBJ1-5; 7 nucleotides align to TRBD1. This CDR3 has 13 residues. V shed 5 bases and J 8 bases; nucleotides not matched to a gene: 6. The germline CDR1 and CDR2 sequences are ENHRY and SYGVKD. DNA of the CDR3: TGTGCCATCAGTTTGACAGGGTGGGAGCCCCAGCATTTT. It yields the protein CAISLTGWEPQHF.

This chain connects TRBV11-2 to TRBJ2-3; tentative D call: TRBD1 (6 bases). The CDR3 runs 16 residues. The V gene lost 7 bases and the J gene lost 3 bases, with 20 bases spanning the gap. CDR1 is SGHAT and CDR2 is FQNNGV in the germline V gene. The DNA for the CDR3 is TGTGCCAGCACCAGTCGGTCGCAGGGGATTACAGATACGCAGTATTTT. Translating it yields CASTSRSQGITDTQYF.

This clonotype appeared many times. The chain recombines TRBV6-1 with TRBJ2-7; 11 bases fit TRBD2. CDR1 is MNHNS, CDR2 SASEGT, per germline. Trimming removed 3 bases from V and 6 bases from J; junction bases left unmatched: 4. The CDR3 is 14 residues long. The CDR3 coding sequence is TGTGCCAGCAGTGAGCCTAGCGGGGGGCCCGAGCAGTACGTC. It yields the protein CASSEPSGGPEQYV.

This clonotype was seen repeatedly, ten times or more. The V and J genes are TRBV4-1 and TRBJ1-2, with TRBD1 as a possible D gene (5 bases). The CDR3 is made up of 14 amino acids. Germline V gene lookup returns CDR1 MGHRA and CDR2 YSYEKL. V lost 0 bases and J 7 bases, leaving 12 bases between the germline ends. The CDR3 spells CASSQDRGDGGYTF. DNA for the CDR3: TGCGCCAGCAGCCAAGATCGAGGGGACGGTGGCTACACCTTC.

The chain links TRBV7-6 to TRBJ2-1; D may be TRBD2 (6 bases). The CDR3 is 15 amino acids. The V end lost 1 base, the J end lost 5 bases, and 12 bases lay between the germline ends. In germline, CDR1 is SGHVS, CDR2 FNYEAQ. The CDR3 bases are TGTGCCAGCAGCTTAGTTGGGACTCCAGACAATGAGCAGTTCTTC. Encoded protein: CASSLVGTPDNEQFF.

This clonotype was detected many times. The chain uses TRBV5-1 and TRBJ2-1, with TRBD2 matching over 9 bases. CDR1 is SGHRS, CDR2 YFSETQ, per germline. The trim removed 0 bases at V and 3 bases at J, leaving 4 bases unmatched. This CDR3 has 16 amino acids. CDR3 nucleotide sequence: TGCGCCAGCAGCTTGGATGGTAGCGGGGGCTACAATGAGCAGTTCTTC. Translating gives CASSLDGSGGYNEQFF.

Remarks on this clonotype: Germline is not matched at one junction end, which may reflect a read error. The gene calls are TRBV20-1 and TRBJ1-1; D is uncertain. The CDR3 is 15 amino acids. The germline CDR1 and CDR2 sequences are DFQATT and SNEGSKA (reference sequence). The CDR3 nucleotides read TGCAGTGCCAGAGCGCAGAGGGCGGTGAACACTGAAGCTTTCTTT. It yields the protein CSARAQRAVNTEAFF.

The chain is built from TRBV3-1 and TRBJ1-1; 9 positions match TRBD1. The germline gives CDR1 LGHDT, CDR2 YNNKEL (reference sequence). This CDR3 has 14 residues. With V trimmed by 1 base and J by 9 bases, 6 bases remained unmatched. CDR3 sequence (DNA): TGTGCCAGCAGCCAAGGGTCCGGGACAGGGAAAGCTTTCTTT. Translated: CASSQGSGTGKAFF.